This T cell receptor beta chain was sequenced for a study of blood T cell repertoires in COVID-19. For the study at large: Spain, Italy and the United States supplied samples that represented acute and convalescent COVID-19. The cDNA or gDNA used as material had been derived from T cells, B-cell-depleted T cells, or PBMCs.

The germline V and J ends were trimmed by 3 bases and 0 bases, with 12 bases remaining between them. The CDR3 covers 16 residues. Per the germline V gene, CDR1 is LGHNA and CDR2 is YNFKEQ. Authors' data handling: Quantification of nucleated cells was approximated via reference gene primer amplification. Profiled with immunoSEQ multiplex PCR; TCRdb holds only in-frame clones, not every one. That table supplies the V and J calls and clone size; D and trimming were determined from the DNA. The sample gives just under 75,000 clones, approximately 88% of which show up once; more than 2.5% is in the top ten. This clone was counted a single time.

The receptor was isolated from a man at least 80 years old with active or convalescent COVID-19. Material for sequencing was peripheral blood. The chain carries TRBV4-2 and TRBJ2-1; D ambiguous. The CDR3 DNA sequence: TGTGCCAGCAGCCATGAGCCTGCTAGCTCCTACAATGAGCAGTTCTTC. Its protein product is CASSHEPASSYNEQFF.